This T cell receptor (beta chain) comes out of a study of T cell clones after liver transplantation. The overall study: Samples came from ITN030ST, which attempted immunosuppression withdrawal within 2 years of liver transplantation. Samples came pre-transplant, pre-randomization before withdrawal, and post-randomization after withdrawal ended.

Method: immunoSEQ multiplex PCR; TCRdb's copy keeps in-frame clones and lacks some. The top ten hold about a tenth of the sample, which has roughly 53,000 clones, 60% to 80% seen once. Overall study results and limits: Rather than being deleted, graft donor-reactive T cells may have moved into the graft.

This clone was recorded a few times. Its antigen remains unknown. The CDR3 sequence is 16 residues long. Trimming shortened V by 5 bases and J by 8 bases, and 21 bases separated the two germline ends. Germline CDR1 and CDR2: SGHVS and FQNEAQ. Sequencing used CD4+ T cells from blood, obtained at the 22-month timepoint. V is TRBV7-8 and J is TRBJ1-4, with TRBD1 as a possible D gene (6 bases). The sequence was collected from a human patient who received a liver transplant. A share of the T cells may be of graft donor origin. CDR3 DNA: TGTGCCAGCAGCCCTAAAATCGGGGGGCAAGGCGAAAAACTGTTTTTT. Amino acids: CASSPKIGGQGEKLFF.